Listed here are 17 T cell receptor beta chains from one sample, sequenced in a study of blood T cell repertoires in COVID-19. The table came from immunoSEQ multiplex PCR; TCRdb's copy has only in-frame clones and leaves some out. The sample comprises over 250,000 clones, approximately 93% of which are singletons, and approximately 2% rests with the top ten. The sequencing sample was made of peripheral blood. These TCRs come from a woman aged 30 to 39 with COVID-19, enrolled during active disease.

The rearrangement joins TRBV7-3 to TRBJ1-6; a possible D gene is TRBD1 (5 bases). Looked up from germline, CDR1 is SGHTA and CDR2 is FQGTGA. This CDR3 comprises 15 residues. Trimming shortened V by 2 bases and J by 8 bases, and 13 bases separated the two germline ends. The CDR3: CASSLRGGKDSPLHF. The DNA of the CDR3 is TGTGCCAGCAGCTTACGGGGGGGTAAGGATTCACCCCTCCACTTT.

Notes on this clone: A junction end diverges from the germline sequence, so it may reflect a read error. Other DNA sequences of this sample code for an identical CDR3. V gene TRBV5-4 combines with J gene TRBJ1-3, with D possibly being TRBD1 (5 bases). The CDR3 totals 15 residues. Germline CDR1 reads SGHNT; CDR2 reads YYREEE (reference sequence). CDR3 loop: CASSLGTSSGNTIYF. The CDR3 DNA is TGCGCCAGCAGCTTGGGGACTTCATCTGGAAACACCATATATTTT.

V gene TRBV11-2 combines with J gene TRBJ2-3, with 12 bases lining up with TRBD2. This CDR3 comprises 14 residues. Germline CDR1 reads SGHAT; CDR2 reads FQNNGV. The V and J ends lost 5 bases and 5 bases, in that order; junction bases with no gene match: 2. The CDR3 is CASSRGLAGDTQYF. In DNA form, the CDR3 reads TGTGCCAGCAGCCGGGGACTAGCGGGAGATACGCAGTATTTT.

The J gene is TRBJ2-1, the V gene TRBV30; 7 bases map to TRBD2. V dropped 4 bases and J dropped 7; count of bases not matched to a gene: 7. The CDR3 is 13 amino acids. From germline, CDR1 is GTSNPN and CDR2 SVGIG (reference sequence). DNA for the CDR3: TGTGCCTGGACTAGCGGTTTAGGGAATGAGCAGTTCTTC. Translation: CAWTSGLGNEQFF.

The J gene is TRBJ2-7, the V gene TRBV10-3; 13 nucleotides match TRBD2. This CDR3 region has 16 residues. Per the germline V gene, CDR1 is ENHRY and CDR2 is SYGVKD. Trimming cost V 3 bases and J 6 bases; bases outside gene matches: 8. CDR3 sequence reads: CAISDLTSGGNSEQYF. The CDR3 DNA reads TGTGCCATCAGTGATTTGACTAGCGGGGGGAACTCCGAGCAGTACTTC.

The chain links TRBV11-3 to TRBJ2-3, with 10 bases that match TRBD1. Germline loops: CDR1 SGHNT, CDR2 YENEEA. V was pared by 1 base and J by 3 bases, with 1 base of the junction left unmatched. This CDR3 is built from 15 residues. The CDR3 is CASSLGQGATDTQYF. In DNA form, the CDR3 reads TGTGCCAGCAGCTTAGGACAGGGGGCTACAGATACGCAGTATTTT. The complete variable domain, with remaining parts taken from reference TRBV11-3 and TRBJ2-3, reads EAGVVQSPRYKIIEKKQPVAFWCNPISGHNTLYWYLQNLGQGPELLIRYENEEAVDDSQLPKDRFSAERLKGVDSTLKIQPAELGDSAVYLCASSLGQGATDTQYFGPGTRLTVL.

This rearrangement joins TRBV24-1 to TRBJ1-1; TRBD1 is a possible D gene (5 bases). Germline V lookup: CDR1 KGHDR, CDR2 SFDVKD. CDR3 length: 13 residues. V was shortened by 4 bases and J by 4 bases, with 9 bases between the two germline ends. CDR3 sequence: CATSDTDSTEAFF. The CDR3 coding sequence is TGTGCCACCAGTGACACTGACAGCACTGAAGCTTTCTTT.

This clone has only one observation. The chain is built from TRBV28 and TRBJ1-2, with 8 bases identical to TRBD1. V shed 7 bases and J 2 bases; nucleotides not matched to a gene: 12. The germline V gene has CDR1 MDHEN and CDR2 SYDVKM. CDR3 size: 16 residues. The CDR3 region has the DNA TGTGCCAGCACCGATGGGGGACAGGCTAGCAACTATGGCTACACCTTC. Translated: CASTDGGQASNYGYTF.

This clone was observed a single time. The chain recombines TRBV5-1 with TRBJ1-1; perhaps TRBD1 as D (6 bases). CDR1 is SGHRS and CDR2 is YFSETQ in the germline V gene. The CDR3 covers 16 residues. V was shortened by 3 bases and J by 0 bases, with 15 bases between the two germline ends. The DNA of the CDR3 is TGCGCCAGCAGCTCGGGGGGCGCGGGGATGAACACTGAAGCTTTCTTT. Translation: CASSSGGAGMNTEAFF.

The CDR3 region is CASSSETGGWEKLFF. The CDR3 DNA sequence: TGTGCCAGCAGCTCCGAGACAGGGGGGTGGGAAAAACTGTTTTTT. J is TRBJ1-4 and V is TRBV7-8; 9 nucleotides line up with TRBD1. CDR1 SGHVS and CDR2 FQNEAQ come from the germline V gene. After removal of 4 bases from V and 8 bases from J, the junction contained 8 bases not matched to a gene. The CDR3 is 15 amino acids.

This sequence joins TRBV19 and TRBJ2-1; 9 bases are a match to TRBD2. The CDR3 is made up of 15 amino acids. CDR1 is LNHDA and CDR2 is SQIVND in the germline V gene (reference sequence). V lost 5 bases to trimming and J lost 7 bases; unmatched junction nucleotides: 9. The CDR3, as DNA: TGTGCCAGTAGTGTAGCTAGCGGGACGGGTAATGAGCAGTTCTTC. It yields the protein CASSVASGTGNEQFF.

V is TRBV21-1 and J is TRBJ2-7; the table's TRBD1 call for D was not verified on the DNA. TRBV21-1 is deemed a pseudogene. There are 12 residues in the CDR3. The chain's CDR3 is CASTQSKQEQYF. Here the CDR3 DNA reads TGTGCCAGCACACAATCGAAACAAGAGCAGTACTTC.

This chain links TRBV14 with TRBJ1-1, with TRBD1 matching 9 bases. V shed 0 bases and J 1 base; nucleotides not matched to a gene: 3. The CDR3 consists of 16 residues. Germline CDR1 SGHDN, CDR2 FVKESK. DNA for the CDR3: TGTGCCAGCAGCCAAGAAGGGACAGGGTGGAACACTGAAGCTTTCTTT. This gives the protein CASSQEGTGWNTEAFF.

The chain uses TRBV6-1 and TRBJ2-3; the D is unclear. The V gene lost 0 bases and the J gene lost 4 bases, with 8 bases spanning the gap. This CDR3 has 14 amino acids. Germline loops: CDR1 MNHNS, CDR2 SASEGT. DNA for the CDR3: TGTGCCAGCAGTGAAGCCCTAGGCCCAGATACGCAGTATTTT. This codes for CASSEALGPDTQYF.

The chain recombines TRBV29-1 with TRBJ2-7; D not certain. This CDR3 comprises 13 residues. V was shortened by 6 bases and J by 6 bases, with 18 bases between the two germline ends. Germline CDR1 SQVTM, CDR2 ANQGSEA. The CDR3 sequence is CSVVLGFRGEQYF. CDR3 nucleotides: TGCAGCGTCGTCCTAGGTTTTCGAGGCGAGCAGTACTTC.

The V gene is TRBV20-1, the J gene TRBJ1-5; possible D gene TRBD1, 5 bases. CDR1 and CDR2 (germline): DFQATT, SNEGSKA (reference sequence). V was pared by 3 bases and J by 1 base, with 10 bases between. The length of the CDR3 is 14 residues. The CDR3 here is CSASLQESNQPQHF. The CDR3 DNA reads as TGCAGTGCTAGTTTACAGGAGAGCAATCAGCCCCAGCATTTT.

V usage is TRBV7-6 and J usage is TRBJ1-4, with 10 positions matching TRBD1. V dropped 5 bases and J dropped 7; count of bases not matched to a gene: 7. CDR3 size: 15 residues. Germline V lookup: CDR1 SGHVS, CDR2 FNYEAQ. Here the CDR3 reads CASSPRTGGREKLFF. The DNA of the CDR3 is TGTGCCAGCAGCCCACGGACAGGGGGTCGTGAAAAACTGTTTTTT.